The rows below give T cell receptor beta chains drawn from one sample of a study of T cells in localized non-small cell lung cancer. Only in-frame clones appear in the TCRdb table, and some are missing; sequencing was by immunoSEQ multiplex PCR. Among roughly 40,000 clones, 80% to 90% were seen once, and the ten largest hold less than 3.5%. This sample comprised peripheral blood, obtained before any cancer treatment. These receptors originate from a woman aged 40 to 75 with stage I lung adenocarcinoma. The CDR3 runs from the conserved cysteine through the conserved F or W. Each record gives: V gene, clone size, J gene, D gene, CDR3 DNA, CDR3 protein. D genes are given only for firm matches. Some rows mark clone size as missing; the rest say once, few, many or name a class of expanded clone.

V gene: TRBV7-2; clone size: .; J gene: TRBJ2-7; D gene: TRBD2; CDR3 DNA: TGTGCCAGCAGGGGGGCGGGAGGGGCCTACGAGCAGTACTTC; CDR3 protein: CASRGAGGAYEQYF
V gene: TRBV18; clone size: few; J gene: TRBJ1-5; D gene: TRBD1; CDR3 DNA: TGTGCCAGCTCATCGGGACAGGGCGCAAGCAATCAGCCCCAGCATTTT; CDR3 protein: CASSSGQGASNQPQHF
V gene: TRBV5-1; clone size: .; J gene: TRBJ2-6; D gene: .; CDR3 DNA: TGCGCCAGCAGCCTGTGGACAGCCTCTGGGGCCAACGTCCTGACTTTC; CDR3 protein: CASSLWTASGANVLTF
V gene: TRBV19; clone size: once; J gene: TRBJ1-1; D gene: .; CDR3 DNA: TGTGCCAGTAGTAAATGGGGAGGGCGGAACACTGAAGCTTTCTTT; CDR3 protein: CASSKWGGRNTEAFF
V gene: TRBV6-5; clone size: .; J gene: TRBJ1-2; D gene: .; CDR3 DNA: TGTGCCAGCCGGGGCAGTAACTATGGCTACACCTTC; CDR3 protein: CASRGSNYGYTF
V gene: TRBV11-3; clone size: .; J gene: TRBJ1-3; D gene: .; CDR3 DNA: TGTGCCAGCAGCTACCCGCGGACTGGAAACACCATATATTTT; CDR3 protein: CASSYPRTGNTIYF
V gene: TRBV28; clone size: once; J gene: TRBJ1-1; D gene: .; CDR3 DNA: TGTGCCAGCAAGACGGGGGGCGCGAACACTGAAGCTTTCTTT; CDR3 protein: CASKTGGANTEAFF
V gene: TRBV27; clone size: .; J gene: TRBJ1-2; D gene: .; CDR3 DNA: TGTGCCAGCAGTCCGGGGGAGGGCGGCTACACCTTC; CDR3 protein: CASSPGEGGYTF
V gene: TRBV5-1; clone size: .; J gene: TRBJ2-1; D gene: .; CDR3 DNA: TGCGCCAGCAGCTTGGTGGTAGGCCGCAGACCCTACAATGAGCAGTTCTTC; CDR3 protein: CASSLVVGRRPYNEQFF
V gene: TRBV7-7; clone size: .; J gene: TRBJ2-1; D gene: TRBD1; CDR3 DNA: TGTGCTAGCAGCTCGGCGACAGGGAGAGATGAGCAGTTCTTC; CDR3 protein: CASSSATGRDEQFF
V gene: TRBV5-1; clone size: .; J gene: TRBJ2-5; D gene: .; CDR3 DNA: TGCGCCAGCAGCTTCCGAGGGCGAGAGACCCAGTACTTC; CDR3 protein: CASSFRGRETQYF
V gene: TRBV4-1; clone size: .; J gene: TRBJ2-1; D gene: .; CDR3 DNA: TGCGCCAGCAGCCAAGAGGCAGCGGGTGCCTACAATGAGCAGTTCTTC; CDR3 protein: CASSQEAAGAYNEQFF
V gene: TRBV18; clone size: .; J gene: TRBJ2-5; D gene: .; CDR3 DNA: TGTGCCAGCTCACCGGGGCAACAAGAGACCCAGTACTTC; CDR3 protein: CASSPGQQETQYF
V gene: TRBV19; clone size: .; J gene: TRBJ1-1; D gene: .; CDR3 DNA: TGTGCCAGTAGTGGCCAGGCCTACACTGAAGCTTTCTTT; CDR3 protein: CASSGQAYTEAFF
V gene: TRBV6-1; clone size: .; J gene: TRBJ2-5; D gene: .; CDR3 DNA: TGTGCCAGCAGTTCGACAGCGGGCAGGGAGACCCAGTACTTC; CDR3 protein: CASSSTAGRETQYF
V gene: TRBV7-9; clone size: .; J gene: TRBJ2-1; D gene: TRBD2; CDR3 DNA: TGTGCCAGCAGACATCTAGCGGGAGAGTCATACAATGAGCAGTTCTTC; CDR3 protein: CASRHLAGESYNEQFF
V gene: TRBV19; clone size: .; J gene: TRBJ1-5; D gene: .; CDR3 DNA: TGTGCCAGTAGTACGGGACACCTGAGGCCCCAGCATTTT; CDR3 protein: CASSTGHLRPQHF
V gene: TRBV27; clone size: .; J gene: TRBJ2-3; D gene: .; CDR3 DNA: TGTGCCAGCAGTTTCCGGCAGGGCATCACAGATACGCAGTATTTT; CDR3 protein: CASSFRQGITDTQYF
V gene: TRBV28; clone size: .; J gene: TRBJ1-2; D gene: .; CDR3 DNA: TGTGCCAGCGGGCAAATTCCAGCCAACTATGGCTACACCTTC; CDR3 protein: CASGQIPANYGYTF
V gene: TRBV19; clone size: .; J gene: TRBJ2-1; D gene: .; CDR3 DNA: TGTGCCAGTAGTGGGGCCCGGATAGGGTTTCCCTACAATGAGCAGTTCTTC; CDR3 protein: CASSGARIGFPYNEQFF
V gene: TRBV7-2; clone size: once; J gene: TRBJ2-2; D gene: .; CDR3 DNA: TGTGCCAGCAACCCCCCGGGGTCAACCTACACCGGGGAGCTGTTTTTT; CDR3 protein: CASNPPGSTYTGELFF
V gene: TRBV5-1; clone size: .; J gene: TRBJ2-3; D gene: TRBD2; CDR3 DNA: TGCGCCAGCAGCCCTAACCCCGGGGGGGATACGCAGTATTTT; CDR3 protein: CASSPNPGGDTQYF
V gene: TRBV29-1; clone size: .; J gene: TRBJ2-1; D gene: .; CDR3 DNA: TGCAGCGTTGTGTCGACCAACAAAAACAATGAGCAGTTCTTC; CDR3 protein: CSVVSTNKNNEQFF
V gene: TRBV28; clone size: .; J gene: TRBJ2-4; D gene: .; CDR3 DNA: TGTGCCAGCAGTTTAGCTCCGGAGGGATTTCAGAACATTCAGTACTTC; CDR3 protein: CASSLAPEGFQNIQYF
V gene: TRBV7-2; clone size: .; J gene: TRBJ2-1; D gene: .; CDR3 DNA: TGTGCCAGCAGCTTAGGGCTGAGCTCCTACAATGAGCAGTTCTTC; CDR3 protein: CASSLGLSSYNEQFF
V gene: TRBV9; clone size: .; J gene: TRBJ1-1; D gene: .; CDR3 DNA: TGTGCCAGCAGCGTGGTAGAGGGGATGAACACTGAAGCTTTCTTT; CDR3 protein: CASSVVEGMNTEAFF
V gene: TRBV5-1; clone size: once; J gene: TRBJ2-6; D gene: .; CDR3 DNA: TGCGCCAGCAGCCCGGCGGGGCAGGGGTTCGGGGCCAACGTCCTGACTTTC; CDR3 protein: CASSPAGQGFGANVLTF
V gene: TRBV19; clone size: .; J gene: TRBJ2-1; D gene: TRBD2; CDR3 DNA: TGTGCCAGTAGTCTACTAGCGGGATCCTACAATGAGCAGTTCTTC; CDR3 protein: CASSLLAGSYNEQFF
V gene: TRBV2; clone size: .; J gene: TRBJ2-4; D gene: .; CDR3 DNA: TGTGCCAGCAGGAGGAGGGGGCGCGAGGGTGGCATTCAGTACTTC; CDR3 protein: CASRRRGREGGIQYF